This entry lists 25 T cell receptor beta chains sequenced from one sample in a study of T cells after yellow fever vaccination. TCRdb fed the 5' RACE reads into MiXCR, producing one record per CDR3 protein. The data contain 300,000 to 400,000 distinct CDR3 sequences, about 6% of them singletons. The sequencing here drew on PBMCs, taken 5 days after the yellow fever booster vaccination. The source is a man between 25 and 39 years old who received the YFV17D yellow fever vaccine.

This clonotype came up a few times. The chain combines TRBV25-1 with TRBJ2-1; 11 bases agree with TRBD2. Germline CDR1 is MGHDK and CDR2 is SYGVNS. This CDR3 is built from 19 residues. V trimming: 0 bases; J trimming: 10 bases; junction bases outside the gene matches: 17. This chain's CDR3 is CASSEYVKGLAGGPGEQFF. The CDR3 DNA reads TGTGCCAGCAGTGAATACGTTAAAGGACTAGCGGGTGGTCCCGGAGAGCAGTTCTTC. Looking up the rest from reference TRBV25-1 and TRBJ2-1 gives the full variable domain: EADIYQTPRYLVIGTGKKITLECSQTMGHDKMYWYQQDPGMELHLIHYSYGVNSTEKGDLSSESTVSRIRTEHFPLTLESARPSHTSQYLCASSEYVKGLAGGPGEQFFGPGTRLTVL.

This clonotype appeared many times. The V gene is TRBV5-5, the J gene TRBJ2-1, with D possibly TRBD1 on 7 matching bases. The CDR3 is 15 residues long. Trimming pared 2 bases from V and 6 bases from J, leaving 15 bases between. From germline, CDR1 is SGHKS and CDR2 YYEKEE (reference sequence). CDR3 region: CASSFQPGGSNEQFF. The DNA of the CDR3 is TGTGCCAGCAGCTTTCAGCCAGGGGGGTCCAATGAGCAGTTCTTC.

In this sample, this clonotype turned up a few times. The chain carries TRBV12-5 and TRBJ2-1; 9 nucleotides align to TRBD1. The V segment lost 5 bases and the J segment 5 bases; nucleotides outside the gene matches: 7. Germline V CDR1 and CDR2: LGHNT, FRNRAP. The CDR3 contains 15 residues. The CDR3 bases are TGTGCTAGTGGTCCCGGGACAGGGTCCAACAATGAGCAGTTCTTC. Translated: CASGPGTGSNNEQFF.

This clonotype was recorded a few times. The J gene is TRBJ2-1, the V gene TRBV7-3, with TRBD2 matching over 11 bases. The CDR3 runs to 15 residues. The V gene's germline CDR1 is SGHTA and CDR2 FQGTGA. The ends lost 5 bases at V and 9 bases at J; junction bases unmatched: 9. The CDR3 bases are TGTGCCAGCAGCGGGAATAGCGGGAGGGCCGGTGAGCAGTTCTTC. Protein product: CASSGNSGRAGEQFF.

This clonotype occurred many times. This chain uses TRBV27 with TRBJ2-7; 11 bases match TRBD1. The trim removed 4 bases at V and 3 bases at J, leaving 11 bases unmatched. Germline CDR1 reads MNHEY; CDR2 reads SMNVEV (reference sequence). This CDR3 spans 17 amino acids. This chain's CDR3 is CASSSLGTGGTYYEQYF. In DNA form, the CDR3 reads TGTGCCAGCAGTTCGCTGGGGACAGGGGGGACTTACTACGAGCAGTACTTC.

In this sample, this clonotype turned up a few times. V is TRBV5-4 and J is TRBJ2-3; TRBD1 or TRBD2 may be the D gene (6 bases each). With 0 bases removed from V and 2 bases from J, the gap between germline ends came to 10 bases. Germline-derived CDR1 and CDR2 are SGHNT and YYREEE (reference sequence). This CDR3 is built from 15 residues. CDR3 loop: CASSLGGANTDTQYF. CDR3 nucleotide sequence: TGTGCCAGCAGCTTGGGGGGGGCCAACACAGATACGCAGTATTTT. Filled out from reference TRBV5-4 and TRBJ2-3, the complete variable domain reads ETGVTQSPTHLIKTRGQQVTLRCSSQSGHNTVSWYQQALGQGPQFIFQYYREEENGRGNFPPRFSGLQFPNYSSELNVNALELDDSALYLCASSLGGANTDTQYFGPGTRLTVL.

The rearrangement links TRBV20-1 to TRBJ2-1; D remains ambiguous. Germline lookup yields CDR1 DFQATT and CDR2 SNEGSKA (reference sequence). CDR3 length equals 13 residues. V lost 5 bases to trimming and J lost 4 bases, with 12 bases between them. CDR3 sequence reads: CSAPRTLYNEQFF. The CDR3 DNA reads TGCAGTGCTCCACGGACCCTATACAATGAGCAGTTCTTC.

Here the CDR3 reads CASSLELGRSYEQYF. The CDR3 nucleotides read TGTGCCAGCAGCTTGGAGCTAGGTCGATCCTACGAGCAGTACTTC. The rearrangement links TRBV5-4 to TRBJ2-7; D gene uncertain. Trimming shortened V by 0 bases and J by 1 base, and 11 bases separated the two germline ends. The CDR3 totals 15 residues. Germline CDR1 and CDR2: SGHNT and YYREEE (reference sequence).

The table lists this clonotype with many counts. The V gene is TRBV18, the J gene TRBJ2-2; D unresolved. The CDR3 loop spans 16 amino acids. V was pared by 2 bases and J by 0 bases, with 10 bases between. Germline CDR1 and CDR2: KGHSH and LQKENI. CDR3 protein: CASSPVTDPNTGELFF. CDR3 bases: TGTGCCAGCTCACCAGTTACGGACCCGAACACCGGGGAGCTGTTTTTT. Complete variable domain (other parts from reference TRBV18 and TRBJ2-2): NAGVMQNPRHLVRRRGQEARLRCSPMKGHSHVYWYRQLPEEGLKFMVYLQKENIIDESGMPKERFSAEFPKEGPSILRIQQVVRGDSAAYFCASSPVTDPNTGELFFGEGSRLTVL.

V and J are TRBV7-2 and TRBJ2-1, with D maybe TRBD2 (5 bases). The CDR3 has 12 residues. CDR1 and CDR2 (germline): SGHTA, FQGNSA. The V gene lost 5 bases and the J gene lost 8 bases, with 10 bases spanning the gap. The CDR3: CASSPSGYEQFF. CDR3 nucleotides: TGTGCCAGCAGCCCTTCGGGGTATGAGCAGTTCTTC.

This clonotype was detected ten times or more. The rearrangement links TRBV29-1 to TRBJ2-5, with a possible D match to TRBD2 (5 bases). This CDR3 contains 15 residues. Germline values: CDR1 SQVTM, CDR2 ANQGSEA. Deletions cut 6 bases from V and 5 bases from J, with 22 bases between. The CDR3 nucleotides are TGCAGCGTCAGGATCAGGTCGACGCCGGGGGAGACCCAGTACTTC. Translating gives CSVRIRSTPGETQYF.

The V gene is TRBV2, the J gene TRBJ2-3; 7 bases line up with TRBD2. The V gene's germline CDR1 is SNHLY and CDR2 FYNNEI. The CDR3 covers 14 residues. V dropped 9 bases and J dropped 2; count of bases not matched to a gene: 8. This CDR3 is CARDRAGTTDTQYF. CDR3 DNA: TGTGCCAGGGATAGAGCGGGAACCACAGATACGCAGTATTTT.

The CDR3 loop reads CASSPILDNQPQHF. CDR3 coding DNA: TGTGCCAGCTCCCCCATTTTGGACAATCAGCCCCAGCATTTT. The J gene is TRBJ1-5, the V gene TRBV18, with D unresolved. V was clipped by 6 bases and J by 3 bases, with 12 bases between them. Germline V lookup: CDR1 KGHSH, CDR2 LQKENI. The CDR3 is made up of 14 amino acids.

Only a few counts were recorded for this clonotype. The chain combines TRBV12-3 or TRBV12-4 with TRBJ2-2, with a possible D match to TRBD2 (5 bases). The germline V and J ends were trimmed by 4 bases and 7 bases, with 7 bases remaining between them. The CDR3 extends over 12 amino acids. CDR3 in amino acids: CASSSGYGELFF. In DNA form, the CDR3 reads TGTGCCAGCAGTTCGGGGTACGGGGAGCTGTTTTTT.

V usage is TRBV5-1 and J usage is TRBJ2-5, with no clear D. Germline V lookup: CDR1 SGHRS, CDR2 YFSETQ. The CDR3 extends over 13 amino acids. Trimming took 5 bases from V and 3 from J, leaving 11 bases between them. CDR3: CASRSGEEETQYF. The CDR3, as DNA: TGCGCCAGCAGGTCTGGCGAGGAAGAGACCCAGTACTTC.

This clonotype occurred many times. The chain uses TRBV7-9 and TRBJ2-1; D not resolved. This CDR3 contains 13 residues. CDR1 and CDR2 (germline): SEHNR, FQNEAQ (reference sequence). V lost 5 bases, J lost 3 bases, and 8 bases lay in between. The CDR3 coding sequence is TGTGCCAGCAGCCCCGATCTCTACAATGAGCAGTTCTTC. Encoded protein: CASSPDLYNEQFF.

This clonotype was counted ten times or more. The rearrangement joins TRBV29-1 to TRBJ1-2, with D perhaps matching TRBD1 (5 bases). The CDR3 is 15 residues long. Germline CDR1 is SQVTM and CDR2 is ANQGSEA. Trimming cost V 6 bases and J 5 bases, with 22 bases left between them. The CDR3 here is CSVETGQSTGYGYTF. CDR3 in DNA: TGCAGCGTCGAAACCGGACAATCGACGGGGTATGGCTACACCTTC.

This clonotype was seen a few times. The V and J genes are TRBV7-2 and TRBJ2-7, with D perhaps matching TRBD2 (6 bases). From germline, CDR1 is SGHTA and CDR2 FQGNSA. Trimming took off 3 bases at V and 2 bases at J, with 14 bases between the two ends. The CDR3 is 15 residues long. The CDR3 loop reads CASSFTAGTAYEQYF. The CDR3 nucleotides read TGTGCCAGCAGCTTCACCGCGGGGACGGCCTACGAGCAGTACTTC.

The V gene is TRBV6-1, the J gene TRBJ2-1; unclear D gene. V lost 10 bases to trimming and J lost 5 bases, with 21 bases between them. The CDR3 length is 15 residues. Per germline, CDR1 MNHNS and CDR2 SASEGT. The CDR3 DNA reads TGTGCCACCTCTCCTAGGGCCCCACAAAACAATGAGCAGTTCTTC. It encodes CATSPRAPQNNEQFF.

This chain links TRBV28 with TRBJ2-7; 10 nucleotides line up with TRBD2. The V and J ends lost 7 bases and 4 bases, in that order; junction bases with no gene match: 4. Germline V gene sequence: CDR1 MDHEN, CDR2 SYDVKM. The CDR3 extends over 13 amino acids. The CDR3 is CASKAGGPYEQYF. Here the CDR3 DNA reads TGTGCCAGCAAAGCGGGAGGGCCTTACGAGCAGTACTTC.

The chain links TRBV4-2 to TRBJ2-1; tentatively, D is TRBD2 (5 bases). V lost 3 bases, J lost 7 bases, and 19 bases lay in between. The CDR3 spans 16 residues. The V gene's germline CDR1 is LGHNA and CDR2 YNFKEQ. The CDR3 sequence: CASSQREGDIQNEQFF. The CDR3 DNA follows: TGTGCCAGCAGCCAGAGAGAGGGAGATATACAAAATGAGCAGTTCTTC.

This clonotype was counted many times. V usage is TRBV29-1 and J usage is TRBJ2-7; D might be TRBD1 or TRBD2, each matching 5 bases. CDR1 and CDR2 from the germline V gene are SQVTM and ANQGSEA. The V end was cut by 4 bases, the J end by 0 bases, with 13 bases between. The CDR3 is 14 amino acids. The chain's CDR3 is CSVGGTRSSYEQYF. The CDR3 DNA is TGCAGCGTTGGGGGGACGCGAAGCTCCTACGAGCAGTACTTC.

DNA for the CDR3: TGTGCCAGCAGCTTAACTAGTTCCTTTATCTACGAGCAGTACTTC. Protein: CASSLTSSFIYEQYF. The chain uses TRBV7-2 and TRBJ2-7; weak D call: TRBD2 (5 bases). Per germline, CDR1 SGHTA and CDR2 FQGNSA. V was shortened by 2 bases and J by 3 bases, with 14 bases between the two germline ends. The CDR3 extends over 15 amino acids.

The V and J genes are TRBV20-1 and TRBJ2-7; 8 nucleotides match TRBD2. From germline, CDR1 is DFQATT and CDR2 SNEGSKA (reference sequence). The CDR3 runs 12 residues. For the CDR3, the DNA is TGCATGGGGCGGGAGGCTACCTACGAGCAGTACTTC. Protein sequence: CMGREATYEQYF.

In its sample, this clonotype was seen a few times. The chain joins TRBV5-4 to TRBJ2-7; TRBD1 matches 7 bases. The CDR3 consists of 14 residues. CDR1 is SGHNT, CDR2 YYREEE, per germline (reference sequence). The J segment lost 3 bases and the V segment lost 4 bases, leaving 7 bases of the junction unmatched. CDR3 loop: CASSDTGANYEQYF. The CDR3 DNA follows: TGTGCCAGCAGCGATACAGGGGCAAACTACGAGCAGTACTTC.